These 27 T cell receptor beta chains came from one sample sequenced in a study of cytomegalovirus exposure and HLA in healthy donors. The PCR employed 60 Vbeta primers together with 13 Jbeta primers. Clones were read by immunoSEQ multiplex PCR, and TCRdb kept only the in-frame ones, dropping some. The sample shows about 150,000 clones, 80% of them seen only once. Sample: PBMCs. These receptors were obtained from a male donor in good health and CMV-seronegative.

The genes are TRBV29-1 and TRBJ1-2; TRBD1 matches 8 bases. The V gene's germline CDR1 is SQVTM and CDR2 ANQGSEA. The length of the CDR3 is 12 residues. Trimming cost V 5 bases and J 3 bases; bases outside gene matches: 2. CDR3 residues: CSVSGGDYGYTF. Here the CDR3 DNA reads TGCAGCGTTTCAGGGGGCGACTATGGCTACACCTTC.

The CDR3 reads CASRPGDRVSPLHF. DNA of the CDR3: TGCGCCAGCAGGCCTGGGGACAGGGTTTCACCCCTCCACTTT. The V call is TRBV10-2, the J call TRBJ1-6; 9 nucleotides match TRBD1. This CDR3 has 14 residues. The V and J ends lost 6 bases and 9 bases, in that order; junction bases with no gene match: 6. The germline V gene has CDR1 WSHSY and CDR2 SAAADI.

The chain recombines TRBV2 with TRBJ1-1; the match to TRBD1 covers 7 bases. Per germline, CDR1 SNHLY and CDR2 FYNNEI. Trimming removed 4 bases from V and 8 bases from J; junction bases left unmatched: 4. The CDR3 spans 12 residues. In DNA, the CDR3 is TGTGCCAGCAGTGGGACAGGCCCCGAAGCTTTCTTT. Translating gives CASSGTGPEAFF.

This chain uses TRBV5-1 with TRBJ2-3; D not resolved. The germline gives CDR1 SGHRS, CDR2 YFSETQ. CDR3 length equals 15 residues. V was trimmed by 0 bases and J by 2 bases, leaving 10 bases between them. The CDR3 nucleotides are TGCGCCAGCAGCTTGGCGGGTCAGCCCACAGATACGCAGTATTTT. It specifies CASSLAGQPTDTQYF. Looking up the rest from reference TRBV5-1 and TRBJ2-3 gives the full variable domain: KAGVTQTPRYLIKTRGQQVTLSCSPISGHRSVSWYQQTPGQGLQFLFEYFSETQRNKGNFPGRFSGRQFSNSRSEMNVSTLELGDSALYLCASSLAGQPTDTQYFGPGTRLTVL.

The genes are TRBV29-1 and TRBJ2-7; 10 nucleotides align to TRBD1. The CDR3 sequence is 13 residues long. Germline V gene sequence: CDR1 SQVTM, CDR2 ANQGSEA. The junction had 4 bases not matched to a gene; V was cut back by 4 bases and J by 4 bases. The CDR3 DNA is TGCAGCGTTGTAGGACAGGGGGAATACGAGCAGTACTTC. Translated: CSVVGQGEYEQYF.

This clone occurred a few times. CDR3 sequence: CASSLTPGLLNTEAFF. CDR3 DNA: TGCGCCAGCAGCCTAACACCGGGACTTCTGAACACTGAAGCTTTCTTT. V usage is TRBV5-1 and J usage is TRBJ1-1, with D possibly being TRBD1 (5 bases). Per germline, CDR1 SGHRS and CDR2 YFSETQ. The CDR3 is 16 amino acids. V dropped 4 bases and J dropped 0 bases, with 16 bases sitting between them.

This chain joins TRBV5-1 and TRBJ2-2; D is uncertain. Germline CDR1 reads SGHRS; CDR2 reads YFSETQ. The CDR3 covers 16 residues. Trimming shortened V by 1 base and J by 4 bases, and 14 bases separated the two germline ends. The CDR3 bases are TGCGCCAGCAGCTTGTTCGCCCGTCCGGGCACCGGGGAGCTGTTTTTT. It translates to CASSLFARPGTGELFF.

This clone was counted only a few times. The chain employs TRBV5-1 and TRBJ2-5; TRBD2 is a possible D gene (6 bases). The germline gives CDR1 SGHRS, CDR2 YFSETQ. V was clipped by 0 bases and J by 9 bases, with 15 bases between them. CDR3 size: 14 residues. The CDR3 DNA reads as TGCGCCAGCAGCTTGGGGGGACCCTGGGAGGCCCAGTACTTC. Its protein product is CASSLGGPWEAQYF.

CDR3 region: CASSLYSPATNEKLFF. CDR3 in DNA: TGTGCCAGCAGCTTGTACAGTCCTGCAACTAATGAAAAACTGTTTTTT. The V call is TRBV5-8, the J call TRBJ1-4; D gene unclear. CDR1 and CDR2 from the germline V gene are SGHTS and YDEGEE. The CDR3 covers 16 residues. Trimming left V 1 base short and J 0 bases short, with 10 bases between.

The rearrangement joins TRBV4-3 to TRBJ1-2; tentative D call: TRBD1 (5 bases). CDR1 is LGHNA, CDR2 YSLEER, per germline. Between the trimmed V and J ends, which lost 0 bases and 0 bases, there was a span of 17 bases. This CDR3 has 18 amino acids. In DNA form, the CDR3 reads TGCGCCAGCAGCCAAGATTATTGGGGCCAGATTGCTAACTATGGCTACACCTTC. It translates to CASSQDYWGQIANYGYTF.

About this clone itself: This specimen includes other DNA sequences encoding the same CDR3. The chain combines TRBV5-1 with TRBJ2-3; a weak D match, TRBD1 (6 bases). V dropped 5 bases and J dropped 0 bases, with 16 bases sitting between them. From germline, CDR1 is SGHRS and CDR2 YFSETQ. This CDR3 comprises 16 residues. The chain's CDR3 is CASSPGAGASTDTQYF. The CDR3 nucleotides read TGCGCCAGCAGTCCAGGGGCCGGTGCTAGCACAGATACGCAGTATTTT.

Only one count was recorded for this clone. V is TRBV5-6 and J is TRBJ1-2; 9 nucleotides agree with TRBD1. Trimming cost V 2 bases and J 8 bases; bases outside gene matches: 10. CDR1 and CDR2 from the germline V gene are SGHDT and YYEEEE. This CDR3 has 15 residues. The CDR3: CASSFRDRVWGGYTF. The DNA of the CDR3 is TGTGCCAGCAGCTTCCGGGACAGGGTTTGGGGGGGCTACACCTTC. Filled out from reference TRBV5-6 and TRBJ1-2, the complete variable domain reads DAGVTQSPTHLIKTRGQQVTLRCSPKSGHDTVSWYQQALGQGPQFIFQYYEEEERQRGNFPDRFSGHQFPNYSSELNVNALLLGDSALYLCASSFRDRVWGGYTFGSGTRLTVV.

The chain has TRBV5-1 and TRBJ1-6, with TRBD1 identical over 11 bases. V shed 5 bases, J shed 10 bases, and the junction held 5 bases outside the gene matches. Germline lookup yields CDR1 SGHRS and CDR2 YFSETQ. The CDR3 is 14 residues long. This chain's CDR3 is CASRWTGGRSPLHF. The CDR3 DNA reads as TGCGCCAGCAGATGGACAGGGGGCCGATCACCCCTCCACTTT.

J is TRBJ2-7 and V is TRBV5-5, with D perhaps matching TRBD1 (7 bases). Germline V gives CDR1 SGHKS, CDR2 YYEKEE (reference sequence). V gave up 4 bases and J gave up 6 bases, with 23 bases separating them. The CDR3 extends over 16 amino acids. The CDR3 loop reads CASSPGDAPTGAEQYF. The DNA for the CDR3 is TGTGCCAGCAGCCCGGGGGACGCGCCTACAGGGGCCGAGCAGTACTTC.

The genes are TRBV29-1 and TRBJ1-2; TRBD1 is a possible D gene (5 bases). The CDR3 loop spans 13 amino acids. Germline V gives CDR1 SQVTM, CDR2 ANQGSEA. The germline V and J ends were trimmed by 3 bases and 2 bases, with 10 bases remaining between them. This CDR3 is CSVDGGSNYGYTF. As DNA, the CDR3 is TGCAGCGTTGACGGGGGATCCAACTATGGCTACACCTTC.

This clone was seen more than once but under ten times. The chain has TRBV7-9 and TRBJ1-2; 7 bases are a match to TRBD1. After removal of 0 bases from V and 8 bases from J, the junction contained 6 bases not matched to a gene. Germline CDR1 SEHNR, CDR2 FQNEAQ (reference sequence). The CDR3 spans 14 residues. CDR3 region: CASSLAGGADGYTF. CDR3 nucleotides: TGTGCCAGCAGCTTAGCAGGGGGCGCGGACGGCTACACCTTC.

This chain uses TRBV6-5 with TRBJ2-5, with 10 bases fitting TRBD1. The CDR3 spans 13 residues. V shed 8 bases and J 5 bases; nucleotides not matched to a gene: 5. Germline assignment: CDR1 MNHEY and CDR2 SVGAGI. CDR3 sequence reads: CASRQGAFETQYF. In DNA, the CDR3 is TGTGCCAGCCGACAGGGGGCGTTCGAGACCCAGTACTTC.

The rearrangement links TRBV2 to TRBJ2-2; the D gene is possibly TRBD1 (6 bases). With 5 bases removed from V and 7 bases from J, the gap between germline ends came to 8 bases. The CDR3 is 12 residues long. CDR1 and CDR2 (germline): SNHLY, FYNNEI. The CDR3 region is CASSQDSGELFF. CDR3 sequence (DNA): TGTGCCAGCAGTCAGGACAGCGGGGAGCTGTTTTTT.

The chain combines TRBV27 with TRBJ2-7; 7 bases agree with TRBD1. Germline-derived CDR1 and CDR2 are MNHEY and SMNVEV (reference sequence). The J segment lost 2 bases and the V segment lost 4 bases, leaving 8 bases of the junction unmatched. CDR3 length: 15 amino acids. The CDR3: CASSSHVGQTYEQYF. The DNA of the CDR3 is TGTGCCAGCAGTTCACACGTGGGACAGACCTACGAGCAGTACTTC.

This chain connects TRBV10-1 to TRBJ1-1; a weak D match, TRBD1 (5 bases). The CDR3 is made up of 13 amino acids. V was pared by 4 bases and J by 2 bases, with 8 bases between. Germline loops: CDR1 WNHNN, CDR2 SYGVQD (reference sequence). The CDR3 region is CASSGQINTEAFF. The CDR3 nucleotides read TGCGCCAGCAGTGGACAGATAAACACTGAAGCTTTCTTT.

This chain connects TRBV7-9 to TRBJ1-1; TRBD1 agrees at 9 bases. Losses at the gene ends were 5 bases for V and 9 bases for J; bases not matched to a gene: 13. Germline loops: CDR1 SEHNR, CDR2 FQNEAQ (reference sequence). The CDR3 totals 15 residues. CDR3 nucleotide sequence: TGTGCCAGCAGCATATATATTGGGACAGGGAGCCAAGCTTTCTTT. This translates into CASSIYIGTGSQAFF.

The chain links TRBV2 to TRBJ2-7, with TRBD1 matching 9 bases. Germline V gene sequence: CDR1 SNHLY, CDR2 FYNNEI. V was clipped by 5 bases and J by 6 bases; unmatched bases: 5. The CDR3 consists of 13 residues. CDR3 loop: CASSRDREAEQYF. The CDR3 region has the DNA TGTGCCAGCAGTCGGGACAGGGAGGCCGAGCAGTACTTC.

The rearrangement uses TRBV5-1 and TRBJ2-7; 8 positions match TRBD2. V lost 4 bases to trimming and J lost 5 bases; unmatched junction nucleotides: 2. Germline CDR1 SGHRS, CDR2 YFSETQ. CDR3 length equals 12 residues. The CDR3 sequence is CASSRLANEQYF. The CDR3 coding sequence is TGCGCCAGCAGCCGACTAGCGAACGAGCAGTACTTC.

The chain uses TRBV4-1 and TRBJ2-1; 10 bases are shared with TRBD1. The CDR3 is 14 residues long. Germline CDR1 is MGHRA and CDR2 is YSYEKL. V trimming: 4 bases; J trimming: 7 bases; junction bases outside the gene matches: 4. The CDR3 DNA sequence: TGCGCCAGCAGCCTGCGGACAGGGGGGAATGAGCAGTTCTTC. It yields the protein CASSLRTGGNEQFF.

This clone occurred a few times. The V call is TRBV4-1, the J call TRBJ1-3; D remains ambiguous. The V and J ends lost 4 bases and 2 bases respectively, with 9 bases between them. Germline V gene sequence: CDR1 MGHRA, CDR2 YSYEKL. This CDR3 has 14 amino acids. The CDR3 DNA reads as TGCGCCAGCAGCCGCTTCGAGCCTGGAAACACCATATATTTT. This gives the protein CASSRFEPGNTIYF.

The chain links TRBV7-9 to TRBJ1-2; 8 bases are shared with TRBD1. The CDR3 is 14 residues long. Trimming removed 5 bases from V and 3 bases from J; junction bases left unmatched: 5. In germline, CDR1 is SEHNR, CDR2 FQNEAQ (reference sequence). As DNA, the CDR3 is TGTGCCAGCAGCCCTCTGGGACAGGACTATGGCTACACCTTC. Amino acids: CASSPLGQDYGYTF.

The CDR3 nucleotides are TGTGCCAGCAGCTTAGTGCCGACATCGGGGACTGAAGCTTTCTTT. It codes for CASSLVPTSGTEAFF. This chain connects TRBV13 to TRBJ1-1; D remains ambiguous. The V and J ends lost 1 base and 5 bases respectively, with 14 bases between them. The CDR3 extends over 15 amino acids. CDR1 and CDR2 (germline): PRHDT, FYEKMQ (reference sequence).